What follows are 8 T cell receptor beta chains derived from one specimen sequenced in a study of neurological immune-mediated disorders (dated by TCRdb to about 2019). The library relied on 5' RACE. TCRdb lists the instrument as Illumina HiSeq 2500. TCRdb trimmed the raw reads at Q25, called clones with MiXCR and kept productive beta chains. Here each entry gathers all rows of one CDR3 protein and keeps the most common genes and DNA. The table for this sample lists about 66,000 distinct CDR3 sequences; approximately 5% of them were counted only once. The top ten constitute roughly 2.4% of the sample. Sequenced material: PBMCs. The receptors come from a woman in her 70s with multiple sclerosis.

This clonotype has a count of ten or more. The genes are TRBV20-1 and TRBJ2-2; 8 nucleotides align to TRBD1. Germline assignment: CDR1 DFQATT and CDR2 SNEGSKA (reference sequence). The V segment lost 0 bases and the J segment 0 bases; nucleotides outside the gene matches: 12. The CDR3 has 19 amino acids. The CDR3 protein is CSARDLSRGRVANTGELFF. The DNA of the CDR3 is TGCAGTGCTAGAGATCTCAGCAGGGGGCGAGTCGCGAACACCGGGGAGCTGTTTTTT.

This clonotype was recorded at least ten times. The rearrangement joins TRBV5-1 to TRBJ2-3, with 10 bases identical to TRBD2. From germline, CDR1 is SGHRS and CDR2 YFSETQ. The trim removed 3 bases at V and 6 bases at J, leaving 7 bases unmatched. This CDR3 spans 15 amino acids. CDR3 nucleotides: TGCGCCAGCAGCTCCTCAGCGGGAGGGCCGGATACGCAGTATTTT. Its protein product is CASSSSAGGPDTQYF.

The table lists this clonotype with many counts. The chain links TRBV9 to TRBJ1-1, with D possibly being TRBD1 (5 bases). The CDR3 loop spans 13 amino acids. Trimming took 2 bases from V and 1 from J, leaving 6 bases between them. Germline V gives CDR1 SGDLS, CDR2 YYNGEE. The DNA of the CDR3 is TGTGCCAGCAGCGTCGACAGGAACACTGAAGCTTTCTTT. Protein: CASSVDRNTEAFF.

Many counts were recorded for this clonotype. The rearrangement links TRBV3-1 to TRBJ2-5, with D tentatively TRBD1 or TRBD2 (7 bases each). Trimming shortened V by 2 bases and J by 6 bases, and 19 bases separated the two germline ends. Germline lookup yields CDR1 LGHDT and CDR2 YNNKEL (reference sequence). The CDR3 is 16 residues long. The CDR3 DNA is TGTGCCAGCAGCCAACCGACGAAGCGGGACAGCAAGACCCAGTACTTC. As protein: CASSQPTKRDSKTQYF.

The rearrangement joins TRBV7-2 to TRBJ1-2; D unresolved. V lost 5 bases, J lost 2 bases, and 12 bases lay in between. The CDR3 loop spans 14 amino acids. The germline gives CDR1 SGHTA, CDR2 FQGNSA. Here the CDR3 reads CASSAGGHNYGYTF. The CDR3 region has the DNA TGTGCCAGCAGCGCCGGCGGGCACAACTATGGCTACACCTTC. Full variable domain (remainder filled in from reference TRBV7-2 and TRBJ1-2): GAGVSQSPSNKVTEKGKDVELRCDPISGHTALYWYRQSLGQGLEFLIYFQGNSAPDKSGLPSDRFSAERTGGSVSTLTIQRTQQEDSAVYLCASSAGGHNYGYTFGSGTRLTVV.

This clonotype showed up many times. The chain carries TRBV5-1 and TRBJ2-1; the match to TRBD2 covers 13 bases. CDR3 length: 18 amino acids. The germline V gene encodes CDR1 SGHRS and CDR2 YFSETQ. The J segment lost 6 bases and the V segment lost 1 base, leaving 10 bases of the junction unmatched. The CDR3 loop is CASSLRTKGLAGSNEQFF. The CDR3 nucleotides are TGCGCCAGCAGCTTGCGTACTAAGGGACTAGCGGGAAGCAATGAGCAGTTCTTC.

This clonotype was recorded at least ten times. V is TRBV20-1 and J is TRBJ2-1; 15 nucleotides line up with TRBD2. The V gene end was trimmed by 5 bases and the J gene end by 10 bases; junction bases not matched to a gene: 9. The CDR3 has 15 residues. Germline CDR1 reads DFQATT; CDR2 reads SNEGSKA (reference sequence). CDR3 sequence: CSAPPGLAGGGEQFF. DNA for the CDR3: TGCAGTGCTCCTCCGGGACTAGCGGGAGGAGGGGAGCAGTTCTTC.

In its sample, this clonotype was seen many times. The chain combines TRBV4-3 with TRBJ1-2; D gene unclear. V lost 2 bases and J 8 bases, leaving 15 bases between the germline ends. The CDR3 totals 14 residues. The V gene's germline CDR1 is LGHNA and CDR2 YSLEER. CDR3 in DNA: TGCGCCAGCAGCCAACCGACGGATTCGGGCGGCTACACCTTC. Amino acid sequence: CASSQPTDSGGYTF.